Listed below are T cell receptor beta chains from one sample, sequenced in a study of control samples from healthy donors and cancer patients. Profiled with immunoSEQ multiplex PCR; TCRdb holds only in-frame clones, not every one. The sample lists around 150,000 clones, 85% to 90% occurring once. Sequences were obtained from blood. Source of these receptors: a man aged 25 to 40 in good health. Each CDR3 is given with its conserved first and last residue. A D gene is named only where the DNA matches it firmly. Not every row has a clone size; where given, it reads once, few, many or a size class.

D,length,J,V,size,CDR3,DNA
-,13,TRBJ1-1,TRBV11-1,-,CASKSPGNTEAFF,TGTGCCAGCAAAAGTCCAGGGAACACTGAAGCTTTCTTT
TRBD2,16,TRBJ2-7,TRBV15,-,CATSRARGEGRYEQYF,TGTGCCACCAGCAGAGCCCGGGGGGAGGGTAGATACGAGCAGTACTTC
-,16,TRBJ2-5,TRBV21-1,once,CASSTGGLAGKETQYF,TGTGCCAGCAGCACCGGGGGACTAGCGGGAAAAGAGACCCAGTACTTC
-,15,TRBJ2-7,TRBV3-1/TRBV3-2,-,CASSQDVGSQNEQYF,TGTGCCAGCAGCCAAGACGTGGGGTCTCAAAACGAGCAGTACTTC
-,15,TRBJ2-1,TRBV9,-,CASSVVGGEHNEQFF,TGTGCCAGCAGCGTAGTAGGAGGGGAGCACAATGAGCAGTTCTTC
TRBD1,13,TRBJ2-5,TRBV4-1,-,CASSQIQGETQYF,TGCGCCAGCAGCCAGATACAGGGGGAGACCCAGTACTTC
-,14,TRBJ2-3,TRBV7-8,-,CASSLGQAVDTQYF,TGTGCCAGCAGCTTAGGACAGGCGGTAGATACGCAGTATTTT
-,16,TRBJ2-3,TRBV18,-,CASSLTLATSTDTQYF,TGTGCCAGCTCACTGACCCTAGCGACCAGCACAGATACGCAGTATTTT
TRBD2,19,TRBJ2-1,TRBV7-9,-,CASSLKGTSGWSSYNEQFF,TGTGCCAGCAGCTTAAAGGGGACTAGCGGGTGGAGCTCCTACAATGAGCAGTTCTTC
TRBD1,17,TRBJ2-7,TRBV4-2,-,CASSLGQGAADSYEQYF,TGTGCCAGCAGCCTGGGACAGGGCGCCGCAGACTCCTACGAGCAGTACTTC
TRBD1,17,TRBJ2-2,TRBV7-2,-,CASSLGVRQGNTGELFF,TGTGCCAGCAGCTTAGGAGTACGACAGGGAAACACCGGGGAGCTGTTTTTT
TRBD1,10,TRBJ2-1,TRBV20-1,-,CSVHRGEQFF,TGCAGTGTCCACAGGGGAGAGCAGTTCTTC
TRBD1,17,TRBJ2-1,TRBV19,-,CASIARFGQGTNNEQFF,TGTGCCAGTATCGCGCGTTTCGGACAGGGGACTAACAATGAGCAGTTCTTC
TRBD2,14,TRBJ2-7,TRBV27,many,CASTSGLDSYEQYF,TGTGCCAGCACCTCGGGACTAGACTCCTACGAGCAGTACTTC
-,14,TRBJ1-3,TRBV6-2/TRBV6-3,-,CASSPDEGGNTIYF,TGTGCCAGCAGCCCGGACGAGGGTGGAAACACCATATATTTT
TRBD1,16,TRBJ1-6,TRBV11-3,-,CASSLEWGQGGSPLHF,TGTGCCAGCAGCTTAGAGTGGGGACAGGGGGGTTCACCCCTCCACTTT
TRBD2,17,TRBJ2-7,TRBV20-1,-,CSASYERGLAGYYEQYF,TGCAGTGCCAGTTACGAAAGAGGACTAGCGGGATATTACGAGCAGTACTTC
-,14,TRBJ1-2,TRBV15,once,CATSATETFYGYTF,TGTGCCACCAGCGCAACGGAAACCTTTTATGGCTACACCTTC
TRBD2,16,TRBJ2-1,TRBV11-3,few,CASSPGGSRTYNEQFF,TGTGCCAGCAGCCCCGGGGGGTCTAGGACCTACAATGAGCAGTTCTTC
-,13,TRBJ2-7,TRBV15,-,CATSRFDSYEQYF,TGTGCCACCAGCCGCTTTGACTCCTACGAGCAGTACTTC
-,14,TRBJ2-7,TRBV7-2,-,CASSNQGSSYEQYF,TGTGCCAGCAGCAACCAGGGGTCATCCTACGAGCAGTACTTC
-,17,TRBJ1-4,TRBV28,once,CASSWGPSRGTNEKLFF,TGTGCCAGCAGTTGGGGGCCGTCCAGGGGTACTAATGAAAAACTGTTTTTT
TRBD1,15,TRBJ1-2,TRBV28,-,CASSSPGQGKHGYTF,TGTGCCAGCAGTTCACCGGGACAGGGGAAGCATGGCTACACCTTC
TRBD1,15,TRBJ2-2,TRBV7-3,-,CASSSRQGAGGELFF,TGTGCCAGCAGCTCGCGACAGGGGGCAGGCGGGGAGCTGTTTTTT
TRBD1,13,TRBJ1-2,TRBV27,-,CASSNTRGQACTF,TGTGCCAGCAGCAATACTCGAGGACAGGCTTGCACCTTC
-,15,TRBJ1-2,TRBV7-9,-,CASSLSAAVNYGYTF,TGTGCCAGCAGCTTATCCGCGGCGGTCAACTATGGCTACACCTTC
-,14,TRBJ1-2,TRBV27,-,CASSPGGAGYGYTF,TGTGCCAGCAGCCCCGGAGGGGCGGGATATGGCTACACCTTC
-,16,TRBJ2-1,TRBV28,-,CASSSGGGSYNNEQFF,TGTGCCAGCAGTTCAGGCGGGGGCAGCTATAACAATGAGCAGTTCTTC
-,13,TRBJ2-1,TRBV6-4,-,CASSPQGYNEQFF,TGTGCCAGCAGCCCTCAGGGGTACAATGAGCAGTTCTTC
-,14,TRBJ2-3,TRBV4-1,-,CASSQEVPPDTQYF,TGCGCCAGCAGCCAAGAGGTTCCGCCAGATACGCAGTATTTT
-,14,TRBJ2-3,TRBV19,-,CASSVLGSLRTQYF,TGTGCCAGTAGTGTATTGGGGAGCCTGCGGACGCAGTATTTT
-,15,TRBJ2-3,TRBV3-1/TRBV3-2,-,CASSHERAHGDTQYF,TGTGCCAGCAGCCACGAGCGGGCACACGGGGATACGCAGTATTTT
-,14,TRBJ1-4,TRBV3-1/TRBV3-2,-,CASSQQGYNEKLFF,TGTGCCAGCAGCCAACAGGGATACAATGAAAAACTGTTTTTT
TRBD1,15,TRBJ2-7,TRBV24-1,-,CATSDFGTGAYEQYF,TGTGCCACCAGTGATTTTGGGACAGGGGCCTACGAGCAGTACTTC
-,16,TRBJ2-3,TRBV5-1,-,CASSLALAGPTDTQYF,TGCGCCAGCAGCTTGGCCCTCGCGGGACCCACAGATACGCAGTATTTT
-,18,TRBJ2-3,TRBV4-2,-,CASSQASKVASSTDTQYF,TGTGCCAGCAGCCAAGCCTCGAAAGTCGCATCTAGCACAGATACGCAGTATTTT
-,14,TRBJ1-5,TRBV7-9,-,CASSLQGSNQPQHF,TGTGCCAGCAGCTTACAGGGGAGCAATCAGCCCCAGCATTTT
-,11,TRBJ1-6,TRBV6-5,-,CASRQVSPLHF,TGTGCCAGCAGACAGGTTTCCCCCCTCCACTTT
TRBD1,15,TRBJ1-6,TRBV5-1,-,CASSADRGPSSPLHF,TGCGCCAGCAGCGCGGACAGGGGCCCATCTTCACCCCTCCACTTT
-,15,TRBJ1-1,TRBV5-8,-,CASSLVGGMNTEAFF,TGTGCCAGCAGCTTGGTGGGAGGAATGAACACTGAAGCTTTCTTT
-,12,TRBJ1-1,TRBV3-1/TRBV3-2,-,CASSLTGSGAFF,TGTGCCAGCAGCCTTACAGGATCTGGAGCTTTCTTT
-,16,TRBJ1-4,TRBV7-9,once,CASSLARPRGFEKLFF,TGTGCCAGCAGCTTAGCGCGACCTCGGGGGTTTGAAAAACTGTTTTTT
-,15,TRBJ1-4,TRBV11-3,-,CASSPKLGAHEKLFF,TGTGCCAGCAGCCCAAAACTGGGGGCTCATGAAAAACTGTTTTTT
TRBD2,14,TRBJ2-1,TRBV10-2,-,CASSGASGSNEQFF,TGCGCCAGCAGTGGGGCTAGCGGGAGTAATGAGCAGTTCTTC
-,14,TRBJ2-1,TRBV6-5,-,CASSYGGAYNEQFF,TGTGCCAGCAGTTACGGTGGGGCCTACAATGAGCAGTTCTTC
-,14,TRBJ1-5,TRBV2,-,CASSETLLVQPQHF,TGTGCCAGCAGTGAAACCCTACTAGTCCAGCCCCAGCATTTT
-,14,TRBJ2-5,TRBV7-9,-,CASSLNEAKETQYF,TGTGCCAGCAGCTTGAACGAGGCGAAAGAGACCCAGTACTTC
TRBD1,15,TRBJ1-6,TRBV6-5,-,CASRKPGQGSTPLHF,TGTGCCAGCCGCAAACCGGGACAGGGCAGTACACCCCTCCACTTT
-,13,TRBJ2-5,TRBV28,-,CASRGGGAETQYF,TGTGCCAGCAGGGGAGGGGGCGCAGAGACCCAGTACTTC
-,17,TRBJ1-5,TRBV7-8,-,CASSLGTYLGSNQPQHF,TGTGCCAGCAGCTTAGGGACCTACCTGGGAAGCAATCAGCCCCAGCATTTT
-,14,TRBJ1-2,TRBV11-1,-,CASSSRGEGYGYTF,TGTGCCAGCAGCTCAAGGGGAGAAGGCTATGGCTACACCTTC
-,16,TRBJ1-3,TRBV7-8,-,CASSLALGNSGNTIYF,TGTGCCAGCAGCTTAGCGCTAGGGAACTCTGGAAACACCATATATTTT
TRBD2,14,TRBJ2-7,TRBV28,-,CASILSGRAYEQYF,TGTGCCAGCATTCTTAGCGGGAGGGCCTACGAGCAGTACTTC
TRBD2,14,TRBJ2-1,TRBV6-5,-,CASRLAGGPDEQFF,TGTGCCAGCAGACTAGCGGGAGGGCCGGATGAGCAGTTCTTC